The 10 T cell receptor beta chains below come from one sample, sequenced in a study of cytomegalovirus exposure and HLA in healthy donors. The primer mix had 60 Vbeta and 13 Jbeta primers. Profiling relied on immunoSEQ multiplex PCR, and the TCRdb table lists in-frame clones only, not all of them. The profile covers roughly 220,000 clones, with 65% to 85% appearing a single time and approximately 2.8% taken by the ten largest. The sample was PBMCs. The receptors here all came from a man under 40 in good health and CMV-seronegative.

The chain combines TRBV27 with TRBJ2-7; D is unresolved. V lost 5 bases and J lost 0, with 8 bases in between. CDR1 is MNHEY and CDR2 is SMNVEV in the germline V gene (reference sequence). The CDR3 sequence is 13 residues long. CDR3 nucleotides: TGTGCCAGCAGTCGTCTTAACTCCTACGAGCAGTACTTC. Translating gives CASSRLNSYEQYF.

V is TRBV4-1 and J is TRBJ1-1, with D possibly being TRBD1 (6 bases). V shed 5 bases and J shed 2 bases, with 12 bases lying between them. The CDR3 totals 14 residues. Looked up from germline, CDR1 is MGHRA and CDR2 is YSYEKL. CDR3 DNA sequence: TGCGCCAGCAGCACAGGGCCTATAAACACTGAAGCTTTCTTT. This codes for CASSTGPINTEAFF.

The chain's CDR3 is CASRPLGGGARSYEQYF. In DNA form, the CDR3 reads TGTGCCAGCAGGCCCCTCGGTGGGGGGGCGAGGTCCTACGAGCAGTACTTC. This sequence joins TRBV28 and TRBJ2-7; tentative D call: TRBD2 (7 bases). Per the germline V gene, CDR1 is MDHEN and CDR2 is SYDVKM. The ends were cut back, 6 bases at V and 1 base at J, with 22 bases in the middle. The CDR3 runs 17 residues.

The chain is built from TRBV13 and TRBJ2-7, with 7 bases lining up with TRBD1. The CDR3 totals 14 residues. J gave up 1 base and V 5 bases, and 5 bases lay outside the gene matches. Germline V lookup: CDR1 PRHDT, CDR2 FYEKMQ (reference sequence). CDR3 in amino acids: CASSQGTASYEQYF. The CDR3 coding sequence is TGTGCCAGCAGCCAGGGGACAGCATCCTACGAGCAGTACTTC. Based on the CDR3 plus reference TRBV13 and TRBJ2-7, the full variable domain is AAGVIQSPRHLIKEKRETATLKCYPIPRHDTVYWYQQGPGQDPQFLISFYEKMQSDKGSIPDRFSAQQFSDYHSELNMSSLELGDSALYFCASSQGTASYEQYFGPGTRLTVT.

V gene TRBV7-9 combines with J gene TRBJ2-5, with TRBD2 matching over 9 bases. J gave up 2 bases and V 2 bases, and 9 bases lay outside the gene matches. From germline, CDR1 is SEHNR and CDR2 FQNEAQ (reference sequence). The length of the CDR3 is 17 residues. The CDR3 bases are TGTGCCAGCAGCTTATTAGAAGGCGGGGGGGGGCAAGAGACCCAGTACTTC. This translates into CASSLLEGGGGQETQYF. Combining the CDR3 with reference TRBV7-9 and TRBJ2-5 gives the whole variable domain DTGVSQNPRHKITKRGQNVTFRCDPISEHNRLYWYRQTLGQGPEFLTYFQNEAQLEKSRLLSDRFSAERPKGSFSTLEIQRTEQGDSAMYLCASSLLEGGGGQETQYFGPGTRLLVL.

Remarks on this clone: Other DNA sequences in this sample translate to the same CDR3. The J gene is TRBJ2-1, the V gene TRBV15; 9 nucleotides match TRBD2. V lost 0 bases, J lost 5 bases, and 5 bases stayed unmatched. The CDR3 has 16 amino acids. The V gene's germline CDR1 is LNHNV and CDR2 YYDKDF (reference sequence). The CDR3 DNA follows: TGTGCCACCAGCAGAGAGTGGCGGGGGGGCCACAATGAGCAGTTCTTC. Encoded protein: CATSREWRGGHNEQFF.

This clone was recorded a few times. The chain carries TRBV2 and TRBJ1-5, with TRBD1 identical over 7 bases. Germline V lookup: CDR1 SNHLY, CDR2 FYNNEI. The CDR3 spans 14 residues. Trimming at V came to 1 base and at J to 4 bases, leaving 1 base not matched to a gene. In DNA form, the CDR3 reads TGTGCCAGCAGTGAAGGGGACAGAAATCAGCCCCAGCATTTT. It encodes CASSEGDRNQPQHF.

The rearrangement uses TRBV28 and TRBJ2-2, with D tentatively TRBD2 (6 bases). CDR1 and CDR2 from the germline V gene are MDHEN and SYDVKM. This CDR3 is built from 18 residues. V was trimmed by 0 bases and J by 0 bases, leaving 14 bases between them. This CDR3 reads CASSLWGSGVANTGELFF. The CDR3 region has the DNA TGTGCCAGCAGTTTATGGGGTAGCGGAGTCGCGAACACCGGGGAGCTGTTTTTT.

The chain employs TRBV28 and TRBJ2-5, with 7 bases fitting TRBD1. The V gene's germline CDR1 is MDHEN and CDR2 SYDVKM. The length of the CDR3 is 18 residues. V trimming: 3 bases; J trimming: 4 bases; junction bases outside the gene matches: 17. The chain's CDR3 is CASSFEEGPDRAVETQYF. The CDR3 DNA sequence: TGTGCCAGCAGTTTCGAAGAGGGGCCTGACAGGGCGGTAGAGACCCAGTACTTC.

This sequence joins TRBV6-5 and TRBJ1-6; TRBD1 agrees at 8 bases. The ends lost 6 bases at V and 7 bases at J; junction bases unmatched: 2. Germline CDR1 reads MNHEY; CDR2 reads SVGAGI. CDR3 length: 13 amino acids. The CDR3 DNA reads as TGTGCCAGCAGCCGACAGGGGAATTCACCCCTCCACTTT. Translated: CASSRQGNSPLHF.